Included here is one T cell receptor beta chain sequence, with context. It lacks a known antigen. Within one base of it there is no much larger clone, and no base qualities were kept. In light of the paper, this sample's time point label describes: blood 4 weeks post-SBRT, at nephrectomy. This specimen's treatment or condition label, per the study, means: 15 Gy SBRT to primary tumor, nephrectomy 4 weeks later. Samples came from a clinical trial, in which primary renal cell carcinomas received 15 Gy stereotactic body radiation therapy followed by nephrectomy 4 weeks later. To track tumor-enriched clonotypes, serial peripheral blood was sampled from radiation-treated patients at baseline and at 2 weeks and 4 weeks after SBRT. Renal cell carcinoma with clear cell pathology was present in all patients. The QIAamp DNA Blood Mini Kit (Qiagen) was used to prepare genomic DNA for TCR sequencing. Samples were included in the analyses only if all quality control checks were passed.

This sample stems from a study of radiation and T cells in renal cell carcinoma (TCRdb year 2020). With respect to the entire study: In total, 50 to 55 samples underwent TCR beta sequencing: approximately 26 tumors plus 27 peripheral blood samples. A total of roughly 4 million unique CDR3 nucleotide sequences, encoding 2,500,000 or so unique CDR3 amino acid sequences, were found across all 50 or so samples. The last blood draw happened 4 weeks after radiation, timed to coincide with nephrectomy.

Following the manufacturer's recommendations, the immunoSEQ kit was used to generate TCR beta libraries from genomic DNA. Library preparation used a first multiplex PCR with proprietary primers, then a second PCR adding unique barcodes, with bead cleanups after each round. A kit-provided positive control reaction and a negative control reaction were included in every sample batch. The final libraries underwent checking on an Agilent 4200 TapeStation D1000 ScreenTape, volumetric pooling, and quantification by qPCR. Sequencing was performed on an Illumina NextSeq500 using a MidOutput 150-cycle cartridge, with 156 Read1 cycles, 15 Index1 cycles, and the kit custom primers. The pooled library was loaded at about 0.93 pM with around 20% PhiX control spiked in. The authors processed their data as follows. Vendor-processed data were analyzed in R, and a clonotype was defined as all T cells sharing the same CDR3 nucleotide sequence. In the clone abundance analyses, frequencies were normalized to the 10,000 most abundant clones in each sample. Public T cell clones, which averaged fewer than five per sample, were removed prior to analysis. An abundance difference of at least 32-fold between compartments was the criterion for calling clonotypes tumor-enriched or baseline blood-enriched. Clonotypes expanded or contracted between blood time points were identified with a beta-binomial differential abundance model. Tumor-blood repertoire similarity was measured with the Baroni-Urbani and Buser coefficient, and groups were compared using two-tailed Wilcoxon tests in R. TCRdb carries this immuneACCESS record with in-frame sequences only. Its versions omit some clonotypes, under half of them owing to an unresolved V gene in the studies checked, with the rest unexplained. V, J and clone size reflect that table, while D and trimming were determined from the DNA. The sample records just under 150,000 clones, around 88% of which are singletons. The top ten constitute less than 20% of the sample.

CDR1 and CDR2 (MNHNS, SASEGT) derive from the germline V gene. Trimming accounts for 1 base at V and 5 bases at J, while the number of junction bases matched to no gene is 8. From its cysteine to its phenylalanine, the CDR3 spans 16 amino acids. CDR3 DNA is the only sequence kept; it has 48 bases, read in frame from the first base. Beyond this particular receptor, the publication reports: Dynamics of the blood repertoire were not tracked past 4 weeks after treatment. In blood, the top tumor clonotypes increased between baseline and 2 weeks post-radiation and then shrank by 4 weeks, which suggests that tumor-resident clones expanded only transiently. Because pretreatment tumor biopsies were not available, the baseline intratumoral presence of clonotypes could not be determined. The single-armed trial design could not address effects of radiation dose or scheduling on the TCR repertoire.

The origin of this receptor is a woman between 45 and 60 years old with renal cell carcinoma. The sequence joins TRBV6-1 to TRBJ2-3, with TRBD2 matching 8 junction bases. The specimen comprised blood, sampled from a patient whose treatment included radiotherapy and nephrectomy. The CDR3 corresponds to CASSEVRAGAGDTQYF. The nucleotide sequence reads TGTGCCAGCAGTGAAGTAAGAGCGGGGGCCGGAGATACGCAGTATTTT.